This T cell receptor (beta chain) was sequenced for a study of Graves' ophthalmopathy and Graves' hyperthyroidism. Transcripts of RNA were the source for amplifying TCR beta CDR3 regions. A first-round RT-PCR used HTBI primers, followed by a second-round multiplex PCR. TCRdb re-called the multiplex PCR reads through MiXCR, storing one row per CDR3 protein. The profile shows about 230,000 distinct CDR3 sequences, approximately 42% of them singletons. This clonotype was recorded only once. The ends were cut back, 1 base at V and 1 base at J, with 6 bases in the middle. Germline CDR1 SGHTA, CDR2 FQGNSA. This CDR3 has 14 residues.

The specimen sequenced was peripheral blood. The TCR comes from an adult man with Graves' ophthalmopathy. The V call is TRBV7-2, the J call TRBJ2-3; the D is unclear. The CDR3 is CASSLGSGTDTQYF. The CDR3 region has the DNA TGTGCCAGCAGCTTAGGATCGGGCACAGATACGCAGTATTTT.